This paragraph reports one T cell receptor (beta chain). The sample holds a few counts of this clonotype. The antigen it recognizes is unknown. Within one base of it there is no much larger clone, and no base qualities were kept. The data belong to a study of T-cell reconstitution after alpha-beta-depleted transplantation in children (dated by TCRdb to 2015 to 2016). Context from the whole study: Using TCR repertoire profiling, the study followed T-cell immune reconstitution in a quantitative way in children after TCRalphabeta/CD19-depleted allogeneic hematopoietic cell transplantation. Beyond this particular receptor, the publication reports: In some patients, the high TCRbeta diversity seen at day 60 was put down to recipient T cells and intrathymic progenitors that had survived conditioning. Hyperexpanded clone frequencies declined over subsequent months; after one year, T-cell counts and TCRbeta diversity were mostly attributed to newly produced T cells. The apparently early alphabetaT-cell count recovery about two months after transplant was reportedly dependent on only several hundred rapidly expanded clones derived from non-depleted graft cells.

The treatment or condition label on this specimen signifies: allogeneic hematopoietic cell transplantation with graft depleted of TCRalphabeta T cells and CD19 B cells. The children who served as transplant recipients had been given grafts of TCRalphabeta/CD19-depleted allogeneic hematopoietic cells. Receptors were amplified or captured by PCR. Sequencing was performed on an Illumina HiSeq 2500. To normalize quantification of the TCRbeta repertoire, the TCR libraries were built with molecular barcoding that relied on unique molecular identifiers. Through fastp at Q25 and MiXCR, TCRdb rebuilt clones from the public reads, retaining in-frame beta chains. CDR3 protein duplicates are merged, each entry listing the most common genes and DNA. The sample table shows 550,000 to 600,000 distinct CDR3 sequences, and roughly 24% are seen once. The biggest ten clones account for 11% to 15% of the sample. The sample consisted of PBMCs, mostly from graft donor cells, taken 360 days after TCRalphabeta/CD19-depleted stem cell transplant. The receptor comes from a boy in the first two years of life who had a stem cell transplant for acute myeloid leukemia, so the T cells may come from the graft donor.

The CDR3: CASAREGKAKNIQYF. The DNA sequence follows: TGTGCCAGCGCTCGGGAGGGAAAGGCCAAAAACATTCAGTACTTC. This receptor chain uses TRBV6-1 and TRBJ2-4, with 8 bases in between that match TRBD2. Compared with germline, V lacks 8 bases and J lacks 1 base; bases without a gene match: 7. There are 15 amino acids in the CDR3, from cysteine to phenylalanine inclusive. Here the CDR3 DNA is all that survives: 45 bases in frame from base 1. CDR1 MNHNS and CDR2 SASEGT were looked up in the germline V gene.